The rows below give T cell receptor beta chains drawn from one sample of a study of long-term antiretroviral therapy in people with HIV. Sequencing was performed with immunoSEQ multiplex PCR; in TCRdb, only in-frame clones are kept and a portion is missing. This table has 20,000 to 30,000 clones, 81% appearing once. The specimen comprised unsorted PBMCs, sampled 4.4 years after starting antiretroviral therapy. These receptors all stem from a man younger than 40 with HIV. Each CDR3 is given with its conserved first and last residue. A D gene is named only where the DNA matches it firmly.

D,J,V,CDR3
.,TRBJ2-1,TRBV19,CASTDTHQGNEQFF
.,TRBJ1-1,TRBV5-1,CASSLGRAENTEAFF
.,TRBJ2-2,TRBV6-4,CASSDSDTGELFF
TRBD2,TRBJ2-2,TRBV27,CASSLKTSGGAGELFF
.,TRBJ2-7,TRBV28,CAITPGPSSYEQYF
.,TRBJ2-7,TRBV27,CASSPRRSYEQYF
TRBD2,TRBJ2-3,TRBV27,CASSLAGGPDTQYF
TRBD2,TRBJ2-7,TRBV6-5,CASSLGEGIPLSEQYF
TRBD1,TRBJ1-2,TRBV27,CASSLGQARYGYTF
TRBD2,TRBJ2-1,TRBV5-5,CASSVQTSGSSSEQFF
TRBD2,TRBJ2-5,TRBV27,CASSSWGGGQETQYF
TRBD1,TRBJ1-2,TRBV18,CASSPGTGAYGYTF
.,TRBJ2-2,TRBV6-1,CASSEVTIYTGELFF
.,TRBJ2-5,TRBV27,CASTPQGMGTQYF
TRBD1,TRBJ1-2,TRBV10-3,CAISERGGQLNYGYTF